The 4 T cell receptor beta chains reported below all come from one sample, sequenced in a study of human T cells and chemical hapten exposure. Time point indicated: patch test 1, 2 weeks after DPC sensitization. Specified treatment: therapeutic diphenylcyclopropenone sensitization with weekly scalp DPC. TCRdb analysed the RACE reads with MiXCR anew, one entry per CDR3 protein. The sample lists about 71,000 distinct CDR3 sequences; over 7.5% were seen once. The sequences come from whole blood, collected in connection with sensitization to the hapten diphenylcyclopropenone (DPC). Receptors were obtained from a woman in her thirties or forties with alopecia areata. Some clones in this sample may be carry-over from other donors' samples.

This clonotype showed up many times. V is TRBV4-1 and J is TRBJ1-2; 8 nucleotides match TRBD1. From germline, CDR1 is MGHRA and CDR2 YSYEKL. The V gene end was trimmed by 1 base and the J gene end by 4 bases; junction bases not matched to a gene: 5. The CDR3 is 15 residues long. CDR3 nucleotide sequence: TGCGCCAGCAGCCAAGGTGACAGGGGAAGCTATGGCTACACCTTC. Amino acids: CASSQGDRGSYGYTF.

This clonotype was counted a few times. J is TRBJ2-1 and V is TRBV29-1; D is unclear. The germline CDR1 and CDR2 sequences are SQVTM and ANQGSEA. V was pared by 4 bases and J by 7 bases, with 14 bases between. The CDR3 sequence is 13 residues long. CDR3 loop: CSVAVVRANEQFF. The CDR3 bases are TGCAGCGTTGCCGTTGTAAGGGCGAATGAGCAGTTCTTC.

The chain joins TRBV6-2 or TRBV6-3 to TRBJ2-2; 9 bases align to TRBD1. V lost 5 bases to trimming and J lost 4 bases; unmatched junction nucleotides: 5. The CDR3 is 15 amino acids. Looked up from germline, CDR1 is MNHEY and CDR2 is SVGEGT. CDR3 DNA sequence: TGTGCCAGCAGTCAGGGACAGGGATTCACCGGGGAGCTGTTTTTT. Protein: CASSQGQGFTGELFF.

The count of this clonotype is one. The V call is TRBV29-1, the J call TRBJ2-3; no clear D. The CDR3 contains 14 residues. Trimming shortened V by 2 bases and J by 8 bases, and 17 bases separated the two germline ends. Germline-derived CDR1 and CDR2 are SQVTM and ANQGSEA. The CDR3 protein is CSVEPPESDVTQYF. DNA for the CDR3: TGCAGCGTTGAACCCCCGGAGTCCGATGTTACGCAGTATTTT.